Listed below are T cell receptor beta chains from one sample, sequenced in a study of blood T cell repertoires in COVID-19. Here immunoSEQ multiplex PCR was the method, and the copy in TCRdb shows in-frame clones only, minus some. Of 200,000 to 250,000 clones listed, 81% were seen once; the top ten hold around 7%. What was sequenced was peripheral blood. These TCRs come from a woman older than 75 with COVID-19, enrolled during active disease. CDR3s include the opening cysteine and the closing phenylalanine or tryptophan. Clone size appears in some rows only: once, few, many, or a class for an expanded clone.

j_call,clone_size,v_call,cdr3_aa
TRBJ1-1,NA,TRBV12-5,CASGLGSGNTEAFF
TRBJ1-2,NA,TRBV19,CASSRDSRYGYTF
TRBJ2-1,NA,TRBV15,CATSRDWRANEQFF
TRBJ2-7,few,TRBV28,CASSLGGQGALEQYF
TRBJ2-3,NA,TRBV19,CASSMWGRTDTQYF
TRBJ2-1,NA,TRBV19,CASRFRDSLNSDNEQFF
TRBJ1-1,NA,TRBV9,CASSLTGVEGTEAFF
TRBJ1-6,NA,TRBV15,CATSREGSRSPLHF
TRBJ1-5,NA,TRBV6-2/TRBV6-3,CASSPVKGSEYYSNQPQHF
TRBJ1-1,once,TRBV2,CASSVVRVGAFF
TRBJ2-7,NA,TRBV10-3,CAISALRTGLGEQYF
TRBJ1-6,NA,TRBV14,CASSLQTGRNSPLHF
TRBJ1-6,NA,TRBV27,CASSPRTGKGSPLHF
TRBJ1-2,once,TRBV6-5,CASSKRGHYGYTF
TRBJ1-1,once,TRBV6-5,CASRGVRNEAFF
TRBJ2-7,NA,TRBV6-5,CASSYLYEQYF
TRBJ1-5,NA,TRBV6-5,CASSGMNQPQHF
TRBJ1-2,NA,TRBV2,CASSEVRGPNYGYTF
TRBJ2-5,NA,TRBV7-9,CASRDYQETQYF
TRBJ1-4,NA,TRBV3-1/TRBV3-2,CASRRTDSSEKLFF
TRBJ1-5,few,TRBV30,CAWSKEGGNQPQHF
TRBJ2-1,NA,TRBV5-8,CASTTPGTSGYNEQFF
TRBJ1-4,NA,TRBV5-1,CASSFSGDSGKLFF
TRBJ2-3,NA,TRBV14,CASSQGWGTISTDTQYF
TRBJ1-2,NA,TRBV2,CARGQGGNYGYTF
TRBJ1-2,NA,TRBV28,CASSLVDRISGYTF
TRBJ2-3,NA,TRBV5-4,CASSTDGNPTDTQYF
TRBJ2-4,once,TRBV3-1/TRBV3-2,CASSPQGGDVPKNIQYF
TRBJ2-1,NA,TRBV6-2/TRBV6-3,CASSSRTSGSLNEQFF
TRBJ2-3,NA,TRBV11-2,CASSLSRSHTDTQYF